This T cell receptor (beta chain) was obtained from a study of post-analysis software for immune sequencing data. Study at large: Secondary progressive, relapsing-remitting and progressive-relapsing multiple sclerosis were among the included disease courses. Study-level results: Same-batch samples co-clustered strongly by F measure. Controls' normalized Chao1 diversity significantly exceeded that of multiple sclerosis patients. Among roughly five TRBV segments more frequent in patients than controls were TRBV5-6, TRBV5-1 and TRBV20-1.

A note on this clonotype: Its specificity is not known.

The germline V gene encodes CDR1 MGHRA and CDR2 YSYEKL. Trimming removed 7 bases at V and 8 bases at J, with 17 bases between. The CDR3 totals 14 residues. Unique molecular identifiers tagged the TCR beta cDNA libraries. T cells numbering about 0.95 to 10 million yielded some 500,000 cDNA molecules. TCRdb called the PCR reads again in MiXCR, with one record for every CDR3 protein. The sample includes about half a million distinct CDR3 sequences, around a third of them seen just once. The specimen was blood. The sequence was obtained from a girl aged 2-17 years with multiple sclerosis. The chain has TRBV4-1 and TRBJ1-4, with D maybe TRBD1 (6 bases). The CDR3 sequence: CASTYRESREKLFF. CDR3 DNA sequence: TGCGCCAGCACCTACAGGGAGTCACGGGAAAAACTGTTTTTT.